One sample yielded the 28 T cell receptor beta chains listed below, sequenced in a study of T cell changes during pregnancy in multiple sclerosis. Repertoires were generated with immunoSEQ multiplex PCR, while TCRdb's copy carries only in-frame clones and drops some. The profile shows 72,000 or so clones, roughly 93% of them singletons. The sequencing here drew on peripheral blood, taken in the second trimester of pregnancy. These receptors originate from a female donor with multiple sclerosis, enrolled in a pregnancy study.

This chain connects TRBV12-5 to TRBJ1-2, with 7 bases matching TRBD1. This CDR3 region has 16 residues. Germline CDR1 LGHNT, CDR2 FRNRAP. Trimming removed 0 bases from V and 6 bases from J; junction bases left unmatched: 10. Written as DNA, the CDR3 is TGTGCTAGTGGTTTGGTACTTGGCAGGGGGTATGATGGCTACACCTTC. It encodes CASGLVLGRGYDGYTF.

This clone was seen a single time. The CDR3 nucleotides are TGTGCCAGCAGCTTTCGGACAGGAGATAACTATGGCTACACCTTC. Amino acids: CASSFRTGDNYGYTF. This chain links TRBV7-2 with TRBJ1-2; 7 bases are a match to TRBD1. Germline values: CDR1 SGHTA, CDR2 FQGNSA. The V and J ends lost 3 bases and 1 base, in that order; junction bases with no gene match: 5. The CDR3 extends over 15 amino acids.

V gene TRBV5-1 combines with J gene TRBJ1-1, with D unclear. CDR3 length: 14 amino acids. V shed 0 bases and J shed 1 base, with 7 bases lying between them. Germline CDR1 reads SGHRS; CDR2 reads YFSETQ. The chain's CDR3 is CASSLDPRNTEAFF. The CDR3 DNA reads TGCGCCAGCAGCTTGGATCCGAGGAACACTGAAGCTTTCTTT.

The chain employs TRBV2 and TRBJ2-2, with TRBD2 matching over 13 bases. Germline assignment: CDR1 SNHLY and CDR2 FYNNEI. The CDR3 is 20 residues long. V lost 5 bases and J lost 3; bases outside the gene matches: 15. The CDR3 loop is CASSSPRGTSGMVDTGELFF. The CDR3 DNA reads as TGTGCCAGCAGTTCCCCCCGCGGGACTAGCGGGATGGTTGACACCGGGGAGCTGTTTTTT.

The chain employs TRBV6-1 and TRBJ1-5, with 7 bases lining up with TRBD1. Germline CDR1 is MNHNS and CDR2 is SASEGT. The CDR3 is 14 amino acids. Germline trimming cut 2 bases from V and 5 bases from J; bases unmatched to any gene: 3. Here the CDR3 reads CASSEPRGDQPQHF. The CDR3 bases are TGTGCCAGCAGTGAACCCAGGGGGGATCAGCCCCAGCATTTT.

The chain recombines TRBV5-6 with TRBJ2-1; D remains unclear. V was pared by 3 bases and J by 6 bases, with 7 bases between. CDR1 and CDR2 from the germline V gene are SGHDT and YYEEEE. The CDR3 is 12 residues long. The CDR3 nucleotides are TGTGCCAGCAGCTCAGGTTTCAATGAGCAGTTCTTC. Protein sequence: CASSSGFNEQFF.

The V call is TRBV29-1, the J call TRBJ2-7; TRBD1 might be the D (6 bases). The CDR3 covers 12 residues. Between the trimmed V and J ends, which lost 0 bases and 5 bases, there was a span of 8 bases. Looked up from germline, CDR1 is SQVTM and CDR2 is ANQGSEA. Here the CDR3 reads CSVEDRGHEQYF. CDR3 DNA: TGCAGCGTTGAAGACAGGGGCCACGAGCAGTACTTC.

The chain carries TRBV11-3 and TRBJ2-5; perhaps TRBD1 as D (6 bases). V was clipped by 0 bases and J by 5 bases, with 16 bases between them. The CDR3 spans 16 residues. Germline lookup yields CDR1 SGHNT and CDR2 YENEEA. Here the CDR3 DNA reads TGTGCCAGCAGCTTAGACTCCGTCAGGGGAGATGAGACCCAGTACTTC. Amino acid sequence: CASSLDSVRGDETQYF.

This rearrangement joins TRBV6-5 to TRBJ2-7, with 7 nucleotides matching TRBD2. Trimming cost V 5 bases and J 9 bases; bases outside gene matches: 7. Germline CDR1 is MNHEY and CDR2 is SVGAGI. There are 12 residues in the CDR3. The CDR3 DNA reads TGTGCCAGCAGTCCCGGCGGGGGAGGGCAGTACTTC. Amino acids: CASSPGGGGQYF.

The chain employs TRBV7-9 and TRBJ2-2; D remains unclear. V was shortened by 3 bases and J by 4 bases, with 9 bases between the two germline ends. The CDR3 runs to 14 residues. Germline CDR1 SEHNR, CDR2 FQNEAQ (reference sequence). CDR3 bases: TGTGCCAGCAGCTTGGGCAGTGGCACCGGGGAGCTGTTTTTT. This sequence encodes CASSLGSGTGELFF.

This chain links TRBV30 with TRBJ1-1; TRBD1 might be the D (6 bases). Between the trimmed V and J ends, which lost 7 bases and 7 bases, there was a span of 16 bases. The CDR3 covers 12 residues. The germline V gene has CDR1 GTSNPN and CDR2 SVGIG (reference sequence). The CDR3 coding sequence is TGTGCCTCAAGAGGGGGGGCGGTTGAAGCTTTCTTT. Translation gives CASRGGAVEAFF.

CDR3 region: CASSVDPQGKGTEAFF. For the CDR3, the DNA is TGTGCCAGCAGCGTAGATCCTCAGGGGAAGGGTACTGAAGCTTTCTTT. The chain employs TRBV9 and TRBJ1-1, with D possibly TRBD1 on 6 matching bases. Germline loops: CDR1 SGDLS, CDR2 YYNGEE. The CDR3 totals 16 residues. Trimming pared 0 bases from V and 5 bases from J, leaving 17 bases between. The full variable domain, completed using reference TRBV9 and TRBJ1-1, is DSGVTQTPKHLITATGQRVTLRCSPRSGDLSVYWYQQSLDQGLQFLIQYYNGEERAKGNILERFSAQQFPDLHSELNLSSLELGDSALYFCASSVDPQGKGTEAFFGQGTRLTVV.

The genes are TRBV30 and TRBJ1-5; D possibly corresponds to TRBD1 (5 bases). Germline assignment: CDR1 GTSNPN and CDR2 SVGIG (reference sequence). CDR3 length: 14 residues. V shed 0 bases and J shed 6 bases, with 12 bases lying between them. This chain's CDR3 is CAWSVSTGGQPQHF. In DNA form, the CDR3 reads TGTGCCTGGAGTGTATCTACGGGGGGTCAGCCCCAGCATTTT.

The CDR3: CASSLGTGVQGNYGYTF. CDR3 bases: TGTGCCAGCTCCCTCGGGACAGGGGTTCAGGGAAACTATGGCTACACCTTC. V usage is TRBV2 and J usage is TRBJ1-2; TRBD1 aligns across 10 bases. The CDR3 loop spans 17 amino acids. Germline CDR1 reads SNHLY; CDR2 reads FYNNEI. Unmatched junction bases numbered 14, after V lost 8 bases and J lost 2 bases.

The gene calls are TRBV21-1 and TRBJ1-2; whether TRBD1, the table's D call, matches the DNA was not checked. TRBV21-1 is classified as a pseudogene. The CDR3 is 14 amino acids. CDR3 loop: CASREGPGEYGYTF. CDR3 in DNA: TGTGCCAGCAGAGAAGGTCCAGGGGAATATGGCTACACCTTC.

V is TRBV19 and J is TRBJ1-2; D not certain. The CDR3 extends over 12 amino acids. Germline V lookup: CDR1 LNHDA, CDR2 SQIVND (reference sequence). Trimming took off 9 bases at V and 4 bases at J, with 12 bases between the two ends. CDR3 DNA sequence: TGTGCCAGCCGCGACGGGGTCTATGGCTACACCTTC. Its protein is CASRDGVYGYTF.

The chain is built from TRBV7-2 and TRBJ1-2, with D uncertain. Per the germline V gene, CDR1 is SGHTA and CDR2 is FQGNSA. The germline V and J ends were trimmed by 3 bases and 0 bases, with 11 bases remaining between them. This CDR3 region has 15 residues. CDR3 DNA: TGTGCCAGCAGCTTTCTGACTGTAACTAACTATGGCTACACCTTC. Protein sequence: CASSFLTVTNYGYTF.

This clone has a single count. The chain recombines TRBV6-1 with TRBJ1-5; the D gene is possibly TRBD1 (6 bases). CDR3 length equals 13 residues. The germline V gene has CDR1 MNHNS and CDR2 SASEGT. V dropped 3 bases and J dropped 7 bases, with 10 bases sitting between them. The CDR3 spells CASSDQGHQPQHF. DNA of the CDR3: TGTGCCAGCAGTGATCAGGGGCACCAGCCCCAGCATTTT.

Only one count was recorded for this clone. The chain links TRBV5-6 to TRBJ2-5; TRBD2 is a possible D gene (6 bases). Trimming removed 4 bases from V and 4 bases from J, with 17 bases in between. CDR1 and CDR2 from the germline V gene are SGHDT and YYEEEE. The CDR3 is 15 amino acids. CDR3: CASSLPPGGAETQYF. CDR3 nucleotide sequence: TGTGCCAGCAGCCTACCCCCCGGCGGGGCAGAGACCCAGTACTTC.

This clone has only one observation. The rearrangement uses TRBV11-2 and TRBJ2-5; 7 bases align to TRBD2. This CDR3 has 15 amino acids. Germline-derived CDR1 and CDR2 are SGHAT and FQNNGV. V was pared by 3 bases and J by 3 bases, with 7 bases of the junction left unmatched. This CDR3 is CASSLGGTTKETQYF. Here the CDR3 DNA reads TGTGCCAGCAGCTTGGGCGGGACTACGAAAGAGACCCAGTACTTC.

This chain uses TRBV6-1 with TRBJ2-1; TRBD1 aligns across 9 bases. V dropped 2 bases and J dropped 6; count of bases not matched to a gene: 5. CDR3 length: 15 amino acids. Germline-derived CDR1 and CDR2 are MNHNS and SASEGT. The CDR3 protein is CASSERTGVINEQFF. CDR3 in DNA: TGTGCCAGCAGTGAAAGGACAGGGGTTATCAATGAGCAGTTCTTC.

The chain couples TRBV7-2 to TRBJ2-1; 12 bases align to TRBD2. CDR3 length: 17 amino acids. J gave up 9 bases and V 1 base, and 10 bases lay outside the gene matches. Germline assignment: CDR1 SGHTA and CDR2 FQGNSA. CDR3 sequence: CASSLGPLAGGQGEQFF. The DNA of the CDR3 is TGTGCCAGCAGCTTAGGTCCGCTAGCGGGGGGGCAGGGTGAGCAGTTCTTC. Full variable domain (outside the CDR3, taken from reference TRBV7-2 and TRBJ2-1): GAGVSQSPSNKVTEKGKDVELRCDPISGHTALYWYRQSLGQGLEFLIYFQGNSAPDKSGLPSDRFSAERTGGSVSTLTIQRTQQEDSAVYLCASSLGPLAGGQGEQFFGPGTRLTVL.

The chain couples TRBV5-1 to TRBJ1-1, with TRBD1 as a possible D gene (5 bases). Trimming shortened V by 1 base and J by 0 bases, and 10 bases separated the two germline ends. CDR1 is SGHRS and CDR2 is YFSETQ in the germline V gene. The CDR3 has 15 residues. CDR3 sequence reads: CASSLRQGMNTEAFF. CDR3 in DNA: TGCGCCAGCAGCTTGCGGCAGGGCATGAACACTGAAGCTTTCTTT.

The chain is built from TRBV6-1 and TRBJ2-3, with 8 bases matching TRBD1. V was pared by 4 bases and J by 3 bases, with 9 bases of the junction left unmatched. The CDR3 covers 16 residues. From germline, CDR1 is MNHNS and CDR2 SASEGT. CDR3 coding DNA: TGTGCCAGCAGTGCCACCTGGACAGGGAGGACAGATACGCAGTATTTT. Its protein product is CASSATWTGRTDTQYF.

This chain joins TRBV2 and TRBJ2-5, with D maybe TRBD1 (6 bases). CDR1 and CDR2 (germline): SNHLY, FYNNEI. CDR3 length: 16 amino acids. V was shortened by 6 bases and J by 5 bases, with 22 bases between the two germline ends. Here the CDR3 DNA reads TGTGCCAGCAGGGACCCTAATACAGGGCTTGGGGAGACCCAGTACTTC. It translates to CASRDPNTGLGETQYF.

The chain uses TRBV11-2 and TRBJ2-7, with D maybe TRBD1 (6 bases). The CDR3 runs 15 residues. The V gene lost 5 bases and the J gene lost 1 base, with 15 bases spanning the gap. Germline V CDR1 and CDR2: SGHAT, FQNNGV. The CDR3 DNA follows: TGTGCCAGCAGCCCCCGGGACAAGCCTTCCTACGAGCAGTACTTC. It yields the protein CASSPRDKPSYEQYF. Using reference TRBV11-2 and TRBJ2-7 for the parts outside the CDR3, the full variable domain is EAGVAQSPRYKIIEKRQSVAFWCNPISGHATLYWYQQILGQGPKLLIQFQNNGVVDDSQLPKDRFSAERLKGVDSTLKIQPAKLEDSAVYLCASSPRDKPSYEQYFGPGTRLTVT.

This clone has a handful of counts. The V gene is TRBV6-4, the J gene TRBJ2-3; 9 bases align to TRBD2. This CDR3 region has 15 residues. The V gene's germline CDR1 is MRHNA and CDR2 SNTAGT. J gave up 0 bases and V 3 bases, and 1 base lay outside the gene matches. The CDR3 nucleotides are TGTGCCAGCAGTGAGCTAGCGGGGAGCACAGATACGCAGTATTTT. Its protein is CASSELAGSTDTQYF.

This clone has a single count. The genes are TRBV25-1 and TRBJ1-2; D possibly corresponds to TRBD1 (6 bases). This CDR3 has 14 residues. With 4 bases removed from V and 3 bases from J, the gap between germline ends came to 12 bases. Germline CDR1 is MGHDK and CDR2 is SYGVNS. The CDR3 nucleotides are TGTGCCAGCAGTGTAAACAGGGACGACTATGGCTACACCTTC. Encoded protein: CASSVNRDDYGYTF.